The 11 T cell receptor beta chains presented below share a single source sample, sequenced in a study of regulatory T cells in long-lasting Graves disease. Building of the TCR beta libraries involved iRepertoire HTBI primers and Arm-PCR of CDR3 regions. MiXCR, run by TCRdb on the multiplex PCR reads, gives a single entry per CDR3 protein. The table lists 450,000 or so distinct CDR3 sequences, less than 25% of them singletons. Documented time point: persistent/refractory GD, antithyroid drugs over 5 years with positive TRAb. Extracted RNA from PBMCs served as the source of the TCR library. The sequencing here drew on peripheral blood mononuclear cells (PBMCs), taken when the disease was refractory, from a patient treated with antithyroid drugs. The receptors shown here come from a female donor with Graves disease.

The genes are TRBV20-1 and TRBJ2-7; D possibly corresponds to TRBD2 (5 bases). Per germline, CDR1 DFQATT and CDR2 SNEGSKA (reference sequence). The CDR3 is made up of 14 amino acids. The V end was cut by 0 bases, the J end by 2 bases, with 11 bases between. CDR3 loop: CSARDGRGAYEQYF. In DNA, the CDR3 is TGCAGTGCTAGAGATGGCCGGGGTGCCTACGAGCAGTACTTC.

The chain is built from TRBV2 and TRBJ2-6, with D possibly being TRBD1 (6 bases). The CDR3 length is 16 residues. Per the germline V gene, CDR1 is SNHLY and CDR2 is FYNNEI. V lost 3 bases and J 2 bases, leaving 11 bases between the germline ends. The CDR3 reads CASSDPGVPGANVLTF. The CDR3 bases are TGTGCCAGCAGTGACCCAGGGGTTCCTGGGGCCAACGTCCTGACTTTC.

This clonotype was detected many times. V usage is TRBV28 and J usage is TRBJ2-7; no firm D call. Trimming pared 5 bases from V and 2 bases from J, leaving 10 bases between. The CDR3 consists of 13 residues. Germline assignment: CDR1 MDHEN and CDR2 SYDVKM. As DNA, the CDR3 is TGTGCCAGCAGTACCCATACTACCTACGAGCAGTACTTC. Encoded protein: CASSTHTTYEQYF.

The genes are TRBV28 and TRBJ2-7, with no clear D. CDR1 and CDR2 from the germline V gene are MDHEN and SYDVKM. This CDR3 contains 14 residues. Trimming stripped 5 bases from V and 2 bases from J, with 13 bases between. This chain's CDR3 is CASSLLDLAYEQYF. CDR3 in DNA: TGTGCCAGCAGTCTCTTGGACCTGGCCTACGAGCAGTACTTC.

The chain is built from TRBV28 and TRBJ1-5, with 8 nucleotides matching TRBD1. Unmatched junction bases numbered 9, after V lost 4 bases and J lost 4 bases. This CDR3 is built from 16 residues. The V gene's germline CDR1 is MDHEN and CDR2 SYDVKM. For the CDR3, the DNA is TGTGCCAGCAGTTCATTCGGACAGGGACATAATCAGCCCCAGCATTTT. Residues: CASSSFGQGHNQPQHF. Full variable domain (rest looked up from reference TRBV28 and TRBJ1-5): DVKVTQSSRYLVKRTGEKVFLECVQDMDHENMFWYRQDPGLGLRLIYFSYDVKMKEKGDIPEGYSVSREKKERFSLILESASTNQTSMYLCASSSFGQGHNQPQHFGDGTRLSIL.

CDR3 sequence reads: CASSLDGVSYNEQFF. CDR3 sequence (DNA): TGTGCCAGCAGCTTAGATGGGGTGTCCTACAATGAGCAGTTCTTC. The chain employs TRBV11-2 and TRBJ2-1; no clear D. CDR3 length: 15 amino acids. V lost 0 bases to trimming and J lost 1 base, with 7 bases between them. CDR1 and CDR2 from the germline V gene are SGHAT and FQNNGV.

This clonotype has at least ten counts. The rearrangement uses TRBV2 and TRBJ1-5; unclear D gene. The CDR3 length is 15 residues. From germline, CDR1 is SNHLY and CDR2 FYNNEI. The ends were cut back, 1 base at V and 4 bases at J, with 11 bases in the middle. The CDR3 is CASSEGGRANQPQHF. The CDR3 coding sequence is TGTGCCAGCAGTGAAGGAGGACGCGCGAATCAGCCCCAGCATTTT.

This clonotype was found many times. J is TRBJ1-1 and V is TRBV2; D may be TRBD1 (5 bases). Deletions cut 3 bases from V and 0 bases from J, with 14 bases between. The CDR3 covers 16 residues. From germline, CDR1 is SNHLY and CDR2 FYNNEI. As DNA, the CDR3 is TGTGCCAGCAGTGAGGGCGAGGGGAATATGAACACTGAAGCTTTCTTT. As protein: CASSEGEGNMNTEAFF.

This clonotype was picked up a small number of times. The CDR3: CASSMGLAGYNEQFF. In nucleotides, the CDR3 is TGCGCCAGCAGCATGGGACTAGCGGGGTACAATGAGCAGTTCTTC. The chain uses TRBV5-1 and TRBJ2-1, with 13 nucleotides matching TRBD2. The CDR3 is 15 amino acids. Germline CDR1 and CDR2: SGHRS and YFSETQ. Trimming removed 4 bases from V and 4 bases from J; junction bases left unmatched: 2. The full variable domain, rest sourced from reference TRBV5-1 and TRBJ2-1, is KAGVTQTPRYLIKTRGQQVTLSCSPISGHRSVSWYQQTPGQGLQFLFEYFSETQRNKGNFPGRFSGRQFSNSRSEMNVSTLELGDSALYLCASSMGLAGYNEQFFGPGTRLTVL.

This clonotype was observed a few times. The chain is built from TRBV7-2 and TRBJ1-5, with D uncertain. The ends were cut back, 1 base at V and 0 bases at J, with 10 bases in the middle. The CDR3 runs 16 residues. Germline V gene sequence: CDR1 SGHTA, CDR2 FQGNSA. DNA for the CDR3: TGTGCCAGCAGCTTAGAACAGTTAAATAGCAATCAGCCCCAGCATTTT. This translates into CASSLEQLNSNQPQHF.

The V gene is TRBV5-5, the J gene TRBJ2-1; TRBD1 matches at 7 bases. From germline, CDR1 is SGHKS and CDR2 YYEKEE (reference sequence). This CDR3 contains 13 residues. V was clipped by 4 bases and J by 8 bases; unmatched bases: 6. Here the CDR3 reads CASSPGQMYEQFF. The CDR3 DNA reads as TGTGCCAGCAGCCCGGGACAGATGTATGAGCAGTTCTTC.